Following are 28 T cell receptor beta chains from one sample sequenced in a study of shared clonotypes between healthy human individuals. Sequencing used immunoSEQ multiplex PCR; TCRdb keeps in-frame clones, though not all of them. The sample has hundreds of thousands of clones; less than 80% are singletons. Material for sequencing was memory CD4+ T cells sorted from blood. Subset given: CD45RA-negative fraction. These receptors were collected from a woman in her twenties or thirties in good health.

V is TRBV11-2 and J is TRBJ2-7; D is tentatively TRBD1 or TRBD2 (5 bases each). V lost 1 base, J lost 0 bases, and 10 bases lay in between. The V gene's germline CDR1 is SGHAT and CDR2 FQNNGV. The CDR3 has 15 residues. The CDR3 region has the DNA TGTGCCAGCAGCTTAGGGGACCAGGGCTCCTACGAGCAGTACTTC. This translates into CASSLGDQGSYEQYF.

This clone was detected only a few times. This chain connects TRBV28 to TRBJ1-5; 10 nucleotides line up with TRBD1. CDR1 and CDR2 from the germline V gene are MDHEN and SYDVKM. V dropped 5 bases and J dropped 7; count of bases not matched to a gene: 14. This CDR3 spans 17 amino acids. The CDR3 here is CASSPVLGQGLRQPQHF. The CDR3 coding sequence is TGTGCCAGCAGTCCAGTGCTGGGACAGGGGCTGAGGCAGCCCCAGCATTTT.

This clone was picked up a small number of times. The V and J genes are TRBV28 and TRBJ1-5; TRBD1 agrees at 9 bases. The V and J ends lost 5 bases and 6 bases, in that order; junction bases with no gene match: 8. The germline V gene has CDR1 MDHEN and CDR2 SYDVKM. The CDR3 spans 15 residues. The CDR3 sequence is CASSPGTGPIQPQHF. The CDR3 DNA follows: TGTGCCAGCAGTCCAGGGACAGGGCCGATTCAGCCCCAGCATTTT.

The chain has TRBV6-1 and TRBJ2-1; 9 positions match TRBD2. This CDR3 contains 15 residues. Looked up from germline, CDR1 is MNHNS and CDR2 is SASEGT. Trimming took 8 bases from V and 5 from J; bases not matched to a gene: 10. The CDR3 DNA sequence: TGTGCCAGCGTATGGACCAAGCGGGAGGACAATGAGCAGTTCTTC. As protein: CASVWTKREDNEQFF.

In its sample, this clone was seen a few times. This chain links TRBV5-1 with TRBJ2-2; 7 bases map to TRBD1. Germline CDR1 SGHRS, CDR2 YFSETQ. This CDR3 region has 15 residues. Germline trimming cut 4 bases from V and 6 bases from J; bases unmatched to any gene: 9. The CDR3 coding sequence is TGCGCCAGCAGCGTGAGGGGGCGCGATTCCGGGGAGCTGTTTTTT. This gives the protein CASSVRGRDSGELFF.

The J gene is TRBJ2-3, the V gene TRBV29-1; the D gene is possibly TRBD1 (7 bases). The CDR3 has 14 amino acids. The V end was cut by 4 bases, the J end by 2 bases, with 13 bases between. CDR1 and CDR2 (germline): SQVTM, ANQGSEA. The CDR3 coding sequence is TGCAGCGTTGCGGCAGGGGGGACCACAGATACGCAGTATTTT. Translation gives CSVAAGGTTDTQYF.

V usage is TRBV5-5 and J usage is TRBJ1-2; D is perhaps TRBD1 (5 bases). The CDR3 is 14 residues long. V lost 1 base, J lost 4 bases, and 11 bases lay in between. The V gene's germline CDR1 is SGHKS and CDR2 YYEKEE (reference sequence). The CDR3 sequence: CASSLSSGTYGYTF. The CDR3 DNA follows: TGTGCCAGCAGCTTGAGTTCGGGGACCTATGGCTACACCTTC.

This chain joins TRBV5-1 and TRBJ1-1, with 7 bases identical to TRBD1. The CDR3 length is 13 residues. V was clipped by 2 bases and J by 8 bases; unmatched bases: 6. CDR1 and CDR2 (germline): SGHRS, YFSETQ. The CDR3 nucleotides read TGCGCCAGCAGCTTAAGACAGGGAGGGGAAGCTTTCTTT. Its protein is CASSLRQGGEAFF.

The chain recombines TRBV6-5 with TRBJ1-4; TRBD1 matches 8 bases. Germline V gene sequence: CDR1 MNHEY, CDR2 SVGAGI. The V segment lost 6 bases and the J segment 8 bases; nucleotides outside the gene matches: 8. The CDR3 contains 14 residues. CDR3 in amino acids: CASSRQGRREKLFF. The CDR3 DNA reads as TGTGCCAGCAGCCGACAGGGGCGCCGGGAAAAACTGTTTTTT.

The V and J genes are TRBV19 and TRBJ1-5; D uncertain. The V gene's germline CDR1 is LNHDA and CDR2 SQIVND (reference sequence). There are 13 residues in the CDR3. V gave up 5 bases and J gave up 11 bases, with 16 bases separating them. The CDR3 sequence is CASSPEFRSAQHF. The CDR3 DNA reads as TGTGCCAGTAGTCCAGAGTTTCGATCAGCCCAGCATTTT.

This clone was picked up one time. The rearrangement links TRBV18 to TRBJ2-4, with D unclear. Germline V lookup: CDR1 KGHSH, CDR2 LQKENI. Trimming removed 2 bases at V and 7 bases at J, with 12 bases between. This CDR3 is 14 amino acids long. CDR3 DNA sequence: TGTGCCAGCTCACCATCAGGCTCACCTAACATTCAGTACTTC. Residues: CASSPSGSPNIQYF.

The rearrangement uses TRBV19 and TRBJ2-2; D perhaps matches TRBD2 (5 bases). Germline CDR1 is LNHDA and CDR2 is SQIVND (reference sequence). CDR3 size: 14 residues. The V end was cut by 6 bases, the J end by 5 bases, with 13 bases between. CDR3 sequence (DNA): TGTGCCAGTAGCTGGGAGTCGATAACCGGGGAGCTGTTTTTT. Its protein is CASSWESITGELFF.

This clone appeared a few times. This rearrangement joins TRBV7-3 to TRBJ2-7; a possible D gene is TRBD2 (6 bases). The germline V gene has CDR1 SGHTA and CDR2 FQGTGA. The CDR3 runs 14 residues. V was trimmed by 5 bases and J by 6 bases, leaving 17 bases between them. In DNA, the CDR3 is TGTGCCAGCAGCCTCTCGGGAGACCGCGGCGAGCAGTACTTC. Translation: CASSLSGDRGEQYF. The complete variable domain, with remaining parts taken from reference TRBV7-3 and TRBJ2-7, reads GAGVSQTPSNKVTEKGKYVELRCDPISGHTALYWYRQSLGQGPEFLIYFQGTGAADDSGLPNDRFFAVRPEGSVSTLKIQRTERGDSAVYLCASSLSGDRGEQYFGPGTRLTVT.

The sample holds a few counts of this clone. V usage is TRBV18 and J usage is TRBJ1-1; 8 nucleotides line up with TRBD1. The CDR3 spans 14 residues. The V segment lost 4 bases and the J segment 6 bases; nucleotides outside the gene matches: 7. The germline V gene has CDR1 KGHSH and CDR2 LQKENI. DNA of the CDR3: TGTGCCAGCTCACTAGGACAGGGTTTCGCTGAAGCTTTCTTT. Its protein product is CASSLGQGFAEAFF.

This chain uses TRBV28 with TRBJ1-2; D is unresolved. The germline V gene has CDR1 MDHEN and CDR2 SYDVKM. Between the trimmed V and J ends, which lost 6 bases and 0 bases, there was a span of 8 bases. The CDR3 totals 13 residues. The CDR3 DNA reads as TGTGCCAGCAGGTTACAAACTAACTATGGCTACACCTTC. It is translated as CASRLQTNYGYTF.

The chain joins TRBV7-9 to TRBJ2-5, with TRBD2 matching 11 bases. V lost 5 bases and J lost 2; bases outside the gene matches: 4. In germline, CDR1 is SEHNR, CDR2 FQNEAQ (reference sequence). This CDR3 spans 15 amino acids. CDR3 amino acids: CASSRLAGTQETQYF. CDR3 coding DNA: TGTGCCAGCAGCCGACTAGCGGGGACACAAGAGACCCAGTACTTC.

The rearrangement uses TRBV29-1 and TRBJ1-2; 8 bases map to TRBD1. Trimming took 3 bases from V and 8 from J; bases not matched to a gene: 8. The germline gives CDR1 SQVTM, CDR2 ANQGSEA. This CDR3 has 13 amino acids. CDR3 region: CSVDYQGARGYTF. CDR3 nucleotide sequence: TGCAGCGTTGACTACCAGGGGGCGCGGGGCTACACCTTC.

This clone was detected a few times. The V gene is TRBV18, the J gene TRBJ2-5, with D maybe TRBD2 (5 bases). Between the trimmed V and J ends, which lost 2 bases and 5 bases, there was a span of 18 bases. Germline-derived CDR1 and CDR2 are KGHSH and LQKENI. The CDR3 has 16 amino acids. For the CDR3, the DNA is TGTGCCAGCTCACCAAGCGGTCTGCCGTCTGGGGAGACCCAGTACTTC. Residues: CASSPSGLPSGETQYF.

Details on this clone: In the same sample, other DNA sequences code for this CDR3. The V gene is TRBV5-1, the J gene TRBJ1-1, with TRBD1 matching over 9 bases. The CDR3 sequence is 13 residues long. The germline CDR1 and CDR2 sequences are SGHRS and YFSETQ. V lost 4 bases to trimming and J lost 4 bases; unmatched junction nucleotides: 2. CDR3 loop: CASSGGQGTEAFF. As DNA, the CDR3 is TGCGCCAGCAGCGGGGGACAGGGCACTGAAGCTTTCTTT.

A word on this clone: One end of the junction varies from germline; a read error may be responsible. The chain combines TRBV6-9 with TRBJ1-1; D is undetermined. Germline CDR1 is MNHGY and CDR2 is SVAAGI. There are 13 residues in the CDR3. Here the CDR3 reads CVSSYLSNTGAFF. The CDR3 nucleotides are TGTGTCAGCAGTTACCTGTCGAACACTGGAGCTTTCTTT.

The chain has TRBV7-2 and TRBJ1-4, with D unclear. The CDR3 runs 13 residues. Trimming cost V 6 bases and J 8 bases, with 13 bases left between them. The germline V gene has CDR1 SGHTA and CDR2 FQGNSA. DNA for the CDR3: TGTGCCAGCAGAGCGGGCCCGGGGGAAAAACTGTTTTTT. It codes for CASRAGPGEKLFF.

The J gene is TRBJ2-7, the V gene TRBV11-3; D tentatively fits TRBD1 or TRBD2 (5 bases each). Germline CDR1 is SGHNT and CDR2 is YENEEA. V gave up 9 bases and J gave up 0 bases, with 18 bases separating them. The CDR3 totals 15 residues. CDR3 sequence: CAREKAGTYSYEQYF. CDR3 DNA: TGTGCCAGGGAAAAAGCCGGGACGTACTCCTACGAGCAGTACTTC.

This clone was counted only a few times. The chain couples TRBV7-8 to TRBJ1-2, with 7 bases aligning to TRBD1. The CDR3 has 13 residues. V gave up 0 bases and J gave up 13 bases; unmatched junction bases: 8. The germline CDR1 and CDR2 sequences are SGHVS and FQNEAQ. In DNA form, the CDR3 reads TGTGCCAGCAGCTTAGCTGCCACTCCAGGGGGCACCTTC. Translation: CASSLAATPGGTF. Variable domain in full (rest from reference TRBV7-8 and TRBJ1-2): GAGVSQSPRYKVAKRGQDVALRCDPISGHVSLFWYQQALGQGPEFLTYFQNEAQLDKSGLPSDRFFAERPEGSVSTLKIQRTQQEDSAVYLCASSLAATPGGTFGSGTRLTVV.

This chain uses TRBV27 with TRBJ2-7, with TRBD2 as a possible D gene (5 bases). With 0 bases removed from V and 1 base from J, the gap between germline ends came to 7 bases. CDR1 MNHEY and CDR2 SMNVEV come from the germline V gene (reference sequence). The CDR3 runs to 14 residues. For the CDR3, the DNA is TGTGCCAGCAGTTTATCCGGGATGTCCTACGAGCAGTACTTC. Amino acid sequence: CASSLSGMSYEQYF.

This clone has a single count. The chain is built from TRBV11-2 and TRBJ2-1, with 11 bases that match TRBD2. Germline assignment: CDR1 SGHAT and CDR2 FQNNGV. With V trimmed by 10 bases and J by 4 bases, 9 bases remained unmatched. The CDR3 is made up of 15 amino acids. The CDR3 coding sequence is TGTGCCACCGCCGGGACTAGCGGATATTACAATGAGCAGTTCTTC. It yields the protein CATAGTSGYYNEQFF. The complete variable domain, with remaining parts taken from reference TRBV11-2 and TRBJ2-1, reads EAGVAQSPRYKIIEKRQSVAFWCNPISGHATLYWYQQILGQGPKLLIQFQNNGVVDDSQLPKDRFSAERLKGVDSTLKIQPAKLEDSAVYLCATAGTSGYYNEQFFGPGTRLTVL.

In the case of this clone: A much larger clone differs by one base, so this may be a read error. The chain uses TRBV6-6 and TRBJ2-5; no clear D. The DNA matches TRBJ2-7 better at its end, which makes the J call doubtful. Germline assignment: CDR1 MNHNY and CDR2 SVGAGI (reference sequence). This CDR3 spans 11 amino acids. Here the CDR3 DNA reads TGTGCCAGCAGCGCCTCCTACGAGCAGTACTTC. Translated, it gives CASSASYEQYF.

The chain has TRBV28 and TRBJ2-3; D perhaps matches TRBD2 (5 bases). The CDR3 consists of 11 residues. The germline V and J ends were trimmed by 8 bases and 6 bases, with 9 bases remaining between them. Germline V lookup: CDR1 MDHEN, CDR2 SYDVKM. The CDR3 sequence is CASGLRDTQYF. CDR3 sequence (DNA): TGTGCCAGCGGACTTAGGGATACGCAGTATTTT.

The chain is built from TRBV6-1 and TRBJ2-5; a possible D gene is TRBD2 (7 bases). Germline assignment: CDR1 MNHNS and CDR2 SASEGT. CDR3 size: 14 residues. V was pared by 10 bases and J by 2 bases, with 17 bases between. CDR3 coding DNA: TGTGCCATTCCCGTGAGCGGGACACAAGAGACCCAGTACTTC. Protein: CAIPVSGTQETQYF.